This T cell receptor (beta chain) came from a study of blood T cell repertoires in COVID-19. The wider study: Spain, Italy and the United States supplied samples that represented acute and convalescent COVID-19.

A Seattle source enrolled patients during active infection and followed them longitudinally. Here immunoSEQ multiplex PCR was the method, and the copy in TCRdb shows in-frame clones only, minus some. Of 450,000 or so clones listed, approximately 90% are singletons. The CDR3 has 15 residues. Germline-derived CDR1 and CDR2 are SGHVS and FQNEAQ. V shed 5 bases and J 3 bases; nucleotides not matched to a gene: 10. The genes are TRBV7-8 and TRBJ2-7; 7 bases align to TRBD1. This sequence was found in a man in his late teens or twenties with COVID-19, enrolled during active disease. Sample: peripheral blood. In DNA, the CDR3 is TGTGCCAGCAGCCCGGACAGGACTTCGGGCTACGAGCAGTACTTC. This translates into CASSPDRTSGYEQYF.